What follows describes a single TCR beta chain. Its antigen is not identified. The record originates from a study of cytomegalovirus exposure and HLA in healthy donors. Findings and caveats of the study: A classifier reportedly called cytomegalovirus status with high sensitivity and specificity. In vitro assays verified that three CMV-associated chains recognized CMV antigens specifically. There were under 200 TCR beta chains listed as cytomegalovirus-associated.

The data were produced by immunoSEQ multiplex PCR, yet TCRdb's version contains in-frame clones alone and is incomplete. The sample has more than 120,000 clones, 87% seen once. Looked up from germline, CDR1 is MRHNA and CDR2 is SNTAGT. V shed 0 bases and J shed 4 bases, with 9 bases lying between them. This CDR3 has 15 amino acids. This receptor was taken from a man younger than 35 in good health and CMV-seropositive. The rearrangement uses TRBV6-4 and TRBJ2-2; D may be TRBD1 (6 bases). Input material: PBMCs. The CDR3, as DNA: TGTGCCAGCAGTGACTCGGACAGCTCCACCGGGGAGCTGTTTTTT. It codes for CASSDSDSSTGELFF.